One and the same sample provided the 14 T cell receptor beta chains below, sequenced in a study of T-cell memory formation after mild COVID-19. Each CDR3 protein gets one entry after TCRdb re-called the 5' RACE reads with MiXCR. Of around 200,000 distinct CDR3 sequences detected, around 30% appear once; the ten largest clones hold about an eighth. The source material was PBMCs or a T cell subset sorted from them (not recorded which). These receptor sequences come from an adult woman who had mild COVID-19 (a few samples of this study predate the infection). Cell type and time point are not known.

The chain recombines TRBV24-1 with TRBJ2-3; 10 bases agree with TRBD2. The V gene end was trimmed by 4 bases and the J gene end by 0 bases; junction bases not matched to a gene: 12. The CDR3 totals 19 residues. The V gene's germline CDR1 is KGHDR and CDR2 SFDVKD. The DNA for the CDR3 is TGTGCCACCAGTGAGCCCGCCGGACTAGCGGAATCTAGCACAGATACGCAGTATTTT. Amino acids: CATSEPAGLAESSTDTQYF.

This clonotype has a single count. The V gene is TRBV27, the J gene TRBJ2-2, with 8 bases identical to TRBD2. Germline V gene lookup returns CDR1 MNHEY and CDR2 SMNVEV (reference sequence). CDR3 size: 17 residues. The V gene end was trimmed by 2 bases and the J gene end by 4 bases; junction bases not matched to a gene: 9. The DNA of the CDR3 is TGTGCCAGCAGTTTAACTAGCGGATCCCTCTTCACCGGGGAGCTGTTTTTT. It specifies CASSLTSGSLFTGELFF.

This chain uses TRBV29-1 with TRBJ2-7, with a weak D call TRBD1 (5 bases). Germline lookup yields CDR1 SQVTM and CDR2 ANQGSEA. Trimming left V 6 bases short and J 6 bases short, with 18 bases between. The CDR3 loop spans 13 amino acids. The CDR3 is CSVGPVDTGEQYF. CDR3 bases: TGCAGCGTGGGCCCCGTGGACACGGGCGAGCAGTACTTC.

For the CDR3, the DNA is TGCACCACCCTGACCCCCGCAGGCTACACCTTC. Amino acids: CTTLTPAGYTF. The rearrangement uses TRBV1 and TRBJ1-2; TRBD1 was called by the table and not checked on the DNA. TRBV1 is an annotated pseudogene. There are 11 residues in the CDR3.

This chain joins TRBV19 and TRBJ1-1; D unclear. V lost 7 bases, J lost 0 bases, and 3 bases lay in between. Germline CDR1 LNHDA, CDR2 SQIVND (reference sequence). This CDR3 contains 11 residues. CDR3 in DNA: TGTGCCAGTACGGTGAACACTGAAGCTTTCTTT. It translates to CASTVNTEAFF.

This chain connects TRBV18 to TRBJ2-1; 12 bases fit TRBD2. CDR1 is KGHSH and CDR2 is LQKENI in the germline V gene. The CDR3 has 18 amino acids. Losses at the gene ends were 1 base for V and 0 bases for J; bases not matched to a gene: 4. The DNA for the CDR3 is TGTGCCAGCTCACCACTATCACTAGCGGGGGGCTCCTACAATGAGCAGTTCTTC. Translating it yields CASSPLSLAGGSYNEQFF.

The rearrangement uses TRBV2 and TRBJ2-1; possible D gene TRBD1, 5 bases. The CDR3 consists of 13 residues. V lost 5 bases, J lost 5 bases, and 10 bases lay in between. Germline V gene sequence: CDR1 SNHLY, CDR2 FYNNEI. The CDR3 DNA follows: TGTGCCAGCAGTCCAGGGTGGGACAATGAGCAGTTCTTC. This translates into CASSPGWDNEQFF.

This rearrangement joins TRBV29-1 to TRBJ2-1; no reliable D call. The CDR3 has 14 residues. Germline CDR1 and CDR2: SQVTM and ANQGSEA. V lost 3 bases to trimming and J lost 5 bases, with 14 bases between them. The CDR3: CSVESRVGDNEQFF. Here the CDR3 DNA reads TGCAGCGTTGAGTCCCGTGTTGGGGACAATGAGCAGTTCTTC.

CDR3 in amino acids: CAISGRDSPYEQYF. The CDR3 DNA follows: TGTGCCATCAGTGGCCGGGACAGTCCCTACGAGCAGTACTTC. V and J are TRBV10-3 and TRBJ2-7, with 7 bases fitting TRBD1. The germline CDR1 and CDR2 sequences are ENHRY and SYGVKD. Trimming took 4 bases from V and 2 from J; bases not matched to a gene: 5. This CDR3 is 14 amino acids long.

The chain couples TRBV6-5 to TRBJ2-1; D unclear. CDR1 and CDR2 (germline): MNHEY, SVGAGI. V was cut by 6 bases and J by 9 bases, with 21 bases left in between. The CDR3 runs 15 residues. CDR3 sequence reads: CASSPAPVGSGEQFF. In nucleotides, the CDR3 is TGTGCCAGCAGCCCCGCTCCGGTGGGGTCTGGTGAGCAGTTCTTC.

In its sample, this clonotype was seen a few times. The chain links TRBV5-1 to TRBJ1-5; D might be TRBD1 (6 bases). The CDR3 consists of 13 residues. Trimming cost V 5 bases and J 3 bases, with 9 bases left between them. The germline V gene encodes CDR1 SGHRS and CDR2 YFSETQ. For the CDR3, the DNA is TGCGCCAGCAGAATGGGGGCCAATCAGCCCCAGCATTTT. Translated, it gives CASRMGANQPQHF.

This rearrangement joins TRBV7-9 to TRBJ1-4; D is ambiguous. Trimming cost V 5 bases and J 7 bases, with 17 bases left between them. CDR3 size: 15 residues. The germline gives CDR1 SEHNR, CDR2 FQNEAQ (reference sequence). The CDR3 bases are TGTGCCAGCAGCCCAACCGGTGGGCTGGCTGAAAAACTGTTTTTT. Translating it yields CASSPTGGLAEKLFF.

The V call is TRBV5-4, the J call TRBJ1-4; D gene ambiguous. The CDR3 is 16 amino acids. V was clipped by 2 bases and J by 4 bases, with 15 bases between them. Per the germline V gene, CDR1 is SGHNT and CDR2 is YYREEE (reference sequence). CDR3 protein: CASSFSGSSYNEKLFF. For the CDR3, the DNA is TGTGCCAGCAGCTTTTCCGGGTCCAGTTATAATGAAAAACTGTTTTTT.

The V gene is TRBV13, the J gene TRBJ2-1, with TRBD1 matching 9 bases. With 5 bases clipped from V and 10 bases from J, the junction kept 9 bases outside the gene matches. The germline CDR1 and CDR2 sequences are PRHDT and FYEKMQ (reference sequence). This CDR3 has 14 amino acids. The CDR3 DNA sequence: TGTGCCAGCAGCCAGTGGACAGGGGATCGCGAGCAGTTCTTC. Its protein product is CASSQWTGDREQFF.